This entry features one TCR beta chain sequence. The source of the sample is a study of blood T cells in healthy people across ages. A sample-barcoded 5' primer and a J-beta primer mix were used in a second PCR of roughly 6 to 11 cycles. TCRdb reprocessed the 5' RACE reads via MiXCR and lists one record per CDR3 protein. This sample carries 1.5 million to 1.8 million distinct CDR3 sequences, approximately 43% of them seen once, and the ten largest clones take approximately 4.1%. The CDR3 spans 14 residues. Deletions cut 1 base from V and 6 bases from J, with 12 bases between. This sequence joins TRBV12-3 or TRBV12-4 and TRBJ1-2; D not resolved. The sequence came from a woman in her late teens or twenties in good health. The sequencing input was blood. The chain's CDR3 is CASSLGSPGNGYTF. As DNA, the CDR3 is TGTGCCAGCAGTTTAGGATCGCCGGGGAATGGCTACACCTTC.